The present TCR beta chain was sequenced within a study of blood T cell repertoires in COVID-19. As for the study in general: Acute and convalescent COVID-19 specimens originated in the United States, Italy and Spain. T cells, B-cell-depleted T cells, or PBMCs supplied cDNA or gDNA.

Original methodology: For nucleated cells, counts were estimated from reference gene primer amplification. TCRdb's table, derived via immunoSEQ multiplex PCR, lists solely in-frame clones and lacks some. V, J and clone size are those of that table, while D and trimming were read from the DNA. The sample has over 250,000 clones, around 86% seen once. The V end was cut by 5 bases, the J end by 2 bases, with 22 bases between. This CDR3 region has 17 residues. CDR1 is SGHVS and CDR2 is FQNEAQ in the germline V gene. Sequencing was performed on peripheral blood. This sequence was found in a human donor in a cohort sampled during active COVID-19. The rearrangement uses TRBV7-8 and TRBJ2-7; D perhaps matches TRBD2 (5 bases). The CDR3 region is CASSAIGSLSQTYEQYF. For the CDR3, the DNA is TGTGCCAGCAGCGCCATAGGGAGCCTGAGCCAGACCTACGAGCAGTACTTC.